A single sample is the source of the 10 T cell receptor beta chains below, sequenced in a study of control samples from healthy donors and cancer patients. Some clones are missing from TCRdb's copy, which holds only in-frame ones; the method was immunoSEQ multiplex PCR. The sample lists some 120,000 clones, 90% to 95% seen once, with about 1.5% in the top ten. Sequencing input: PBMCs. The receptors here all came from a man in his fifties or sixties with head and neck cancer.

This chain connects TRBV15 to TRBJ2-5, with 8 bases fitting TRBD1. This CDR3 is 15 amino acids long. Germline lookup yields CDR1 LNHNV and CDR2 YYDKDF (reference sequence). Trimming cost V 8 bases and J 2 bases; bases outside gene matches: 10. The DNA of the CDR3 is TGTGCCACCCAAAGGACAGGGACCCCACAAGAGACCCAGTACTTC. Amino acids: CATQRTGTPQETQYF.

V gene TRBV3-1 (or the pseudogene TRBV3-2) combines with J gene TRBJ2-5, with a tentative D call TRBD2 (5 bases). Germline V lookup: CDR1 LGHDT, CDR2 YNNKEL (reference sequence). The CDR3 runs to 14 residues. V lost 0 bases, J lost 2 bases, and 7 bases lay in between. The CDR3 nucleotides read TGTGCCAGCAGCCAAGACCAGCGGCAAGAGACCCAGTACTTC. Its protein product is CASSQDQRQETQYF.

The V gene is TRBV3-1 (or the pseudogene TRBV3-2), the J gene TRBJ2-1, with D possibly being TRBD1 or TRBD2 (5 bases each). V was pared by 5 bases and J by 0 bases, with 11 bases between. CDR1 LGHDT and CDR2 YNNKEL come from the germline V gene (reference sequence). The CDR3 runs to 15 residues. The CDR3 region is CASSTGTYSYNEQFF. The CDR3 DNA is TGTGCCAGCAGCACCGGGACGTACTCCTACAATGAGCAGTTCTTC.

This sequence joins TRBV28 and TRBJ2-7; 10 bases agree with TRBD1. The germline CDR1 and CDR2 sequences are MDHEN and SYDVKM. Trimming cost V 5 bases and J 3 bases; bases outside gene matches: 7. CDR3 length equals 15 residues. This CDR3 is CASSLPTGGLYEQYF. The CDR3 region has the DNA TGTGCCAGCAGTCTCCCGACAGGGGGCCTCTACGAGCAGTACTTC.

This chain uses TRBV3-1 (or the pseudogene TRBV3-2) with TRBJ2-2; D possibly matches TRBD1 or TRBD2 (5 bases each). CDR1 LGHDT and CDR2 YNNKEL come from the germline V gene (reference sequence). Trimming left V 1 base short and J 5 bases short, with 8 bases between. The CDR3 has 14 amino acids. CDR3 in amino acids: CASSQGGRTGELFF. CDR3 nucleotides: TGTGCCAGCAGCCAAGGGGGGAGAACCGGGGAGCTGTTTTTT.

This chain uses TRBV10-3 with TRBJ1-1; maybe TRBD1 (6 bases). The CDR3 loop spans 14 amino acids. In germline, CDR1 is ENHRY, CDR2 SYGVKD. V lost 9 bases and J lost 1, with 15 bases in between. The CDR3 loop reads CAIREGGSNTEAFF. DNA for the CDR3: TGTGCCATAAGGGAGGGGGGCTCGAACACTGAAGCTTTCTTT.

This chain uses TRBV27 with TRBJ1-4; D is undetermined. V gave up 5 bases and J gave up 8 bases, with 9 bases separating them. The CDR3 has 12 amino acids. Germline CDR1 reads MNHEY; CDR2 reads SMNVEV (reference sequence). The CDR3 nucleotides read TGTGCCAGCAGTCATTCCGGGGAAAAACTGTTTTTT. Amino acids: CASSHSGEKLFF.

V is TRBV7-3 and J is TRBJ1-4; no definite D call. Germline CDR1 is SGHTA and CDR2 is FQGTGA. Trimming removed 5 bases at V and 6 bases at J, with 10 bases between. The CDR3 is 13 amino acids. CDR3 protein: CASSIGPDEKLFF. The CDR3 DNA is TGTGCCAGCAGCATCGGACCCGATGAAAAACTGTTTTTT.

The CDR3 spells CATSRERGTYEQYF. The CDR3 nucleotides read TGTGCCACCAGCAGAGAGAGAGGGACCTACGAGCAGTACTTC. This chain links TRBV15 with TRBJ2-7, with TRBD2 as a possible D gene (5 bases). There are 14 residues in the CDR3. Trimming left V 0 bases short and J 2 bases short, with 8 bases between. The germline CDR1 and CDR2 sequences are LNHNV and YYDKDF (reference sequence).

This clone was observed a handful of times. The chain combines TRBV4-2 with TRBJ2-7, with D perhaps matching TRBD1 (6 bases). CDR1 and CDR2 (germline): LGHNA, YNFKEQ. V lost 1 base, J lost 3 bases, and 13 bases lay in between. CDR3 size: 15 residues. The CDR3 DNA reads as TGTGCCAGCAGCCAAGTAACAGGGACCAGCTACGAGCAGTACTTC. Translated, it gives CASSQVTGTSYEQYF.